This T cell receptor (beta chain) was observed in a study of T cell responses to AZD1222 COVID-19 vaccine. The assay was immunoSEQ multiplex PCR, and TCRdb's table has in-frame clones only and misses some. The sample yields 150,000 to 200,000 clones, approximately 95% seen once. This clone came up a few times. The specimen was peripheral blood, collected on day 0 of AZD1222 vaccination. The receptor was derived from an adult in good health.

As DNA, the CDR3 is TGTGCCAGCAGCTTATATTTAAGCGGGAGCGGCAATGAGCAGTTCTTC. It is translated as CASSLYLSGSGNEQFF. The chain employs TRBV7-2 and TRBJ2-1; 8 bases map to TRBD2. Germline values: CDR1 SGHTA, CDR2 FQGNSA. J was trimmed by 6 bases and V by 2 bases; bases with no gene match: 9. The CDR3 spans 16 residues.